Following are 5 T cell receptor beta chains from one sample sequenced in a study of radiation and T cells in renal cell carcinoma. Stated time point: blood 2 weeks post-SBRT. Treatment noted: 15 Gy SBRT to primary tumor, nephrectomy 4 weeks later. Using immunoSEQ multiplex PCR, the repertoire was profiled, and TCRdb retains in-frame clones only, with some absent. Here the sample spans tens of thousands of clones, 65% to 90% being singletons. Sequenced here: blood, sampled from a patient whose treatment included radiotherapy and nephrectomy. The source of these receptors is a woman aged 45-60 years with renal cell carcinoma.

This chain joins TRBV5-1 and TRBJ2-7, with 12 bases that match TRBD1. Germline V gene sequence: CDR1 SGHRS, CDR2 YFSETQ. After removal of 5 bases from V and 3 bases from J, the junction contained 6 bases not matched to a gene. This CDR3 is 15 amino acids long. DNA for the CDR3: TGCGCCAGCAGGGATGGGACAGGGGGCGTCTACGAGCAGTACTTC. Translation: CASRDGTGGVYEQYF. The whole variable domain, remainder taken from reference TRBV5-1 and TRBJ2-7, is KAGVTQTPRYLIKTRGQQVTLSCSPISGHRSVSWYQQTPGQGLQFLFEYFSETQRNKGNFPGRFSGRQFSNSRSEMNVSTLELGDSALYLCASRDGTGGVYEQYFGPGTRLTVT.

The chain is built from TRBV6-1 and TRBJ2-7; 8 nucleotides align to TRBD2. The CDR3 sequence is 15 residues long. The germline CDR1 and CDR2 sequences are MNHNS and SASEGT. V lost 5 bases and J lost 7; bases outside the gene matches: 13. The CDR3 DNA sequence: TGTGCCAGCAGTTCATTAGCGGGGATGGCGAGAGAGCAGTACTTC. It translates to CASSSLAGMAREQYF.

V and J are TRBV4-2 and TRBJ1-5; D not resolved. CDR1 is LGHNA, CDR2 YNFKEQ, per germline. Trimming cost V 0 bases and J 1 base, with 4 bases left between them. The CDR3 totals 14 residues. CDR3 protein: CASSQDRSNQPQHF. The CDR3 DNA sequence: TGTGCCAGCAGCCAAGATCGGAGCAATCAGCCCCAGCATTTT.

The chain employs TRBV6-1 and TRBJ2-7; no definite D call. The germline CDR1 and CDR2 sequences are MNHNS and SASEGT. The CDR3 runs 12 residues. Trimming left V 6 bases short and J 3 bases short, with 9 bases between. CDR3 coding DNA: TGTGCCAGCAGAGGAGTCCACTACGAGCAGTACTTC. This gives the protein CASRGVHYEQYF.

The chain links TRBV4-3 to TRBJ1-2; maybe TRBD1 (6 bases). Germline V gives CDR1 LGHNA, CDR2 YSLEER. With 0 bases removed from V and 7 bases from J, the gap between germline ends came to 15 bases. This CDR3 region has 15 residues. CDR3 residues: CASSQERGRGGGYTF. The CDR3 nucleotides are TGCGCCAGCAGCCAAGAAAGAGGCAGGGGAGGTGGCTACACCTTC.